This TCR beta chain comes out of a study of T cells in Graves' hyperthyroidism and ophthalmopathy. In its sample, this clonotype was seen many times. Its target is unknown. The CDR3 covers 16 residues. Deletions cut 1 base from V and 4 bases from J, with 14 bases between. Template material for amplifying TCR beta CDR3 regions consisted of RNA transcripts. A set of HTBI primers served as the primers for a first-round RT-PCR of the TCR CDR3. TCRdb independently ran MiXCR on the multiplex PCR reads; one entry per CDR3 protein. The sample lists about 510,000 distinct CDR3 sequences; 12% to 15% were seen once. Findings of the study overall: Researchers found most expanded thyroid clonotypes above 0.001 in blood as well.

Stable disease denoted Graves' hyperthyroidism without ophthalmopathy progression within 18 months. Each diagnosis drew on symptoms, thyroxine, TRAb, thyroid ultrasound and orbital computed tomography findings. The receptor was derived from a woman aged 35 to 49 with Graves' hyperthyroidism. This chain uses TRBV12-3 or TRBV12-4 with TRBJ1-3, with a weak D call TRBD1 (5 bases). Sequencing used blood. DNA of the CDR3: TGTGCCAGCAGTTTAGTAGGGGATCCCTCGGGAAACACCATATATTTT. Protein: CASSLVGDPSGNTIYF.